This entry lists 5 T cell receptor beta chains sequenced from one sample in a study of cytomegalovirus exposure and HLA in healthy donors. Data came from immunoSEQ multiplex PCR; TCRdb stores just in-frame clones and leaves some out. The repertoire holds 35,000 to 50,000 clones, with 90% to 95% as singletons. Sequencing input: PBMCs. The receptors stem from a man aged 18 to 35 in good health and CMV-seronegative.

In DNA form, the CDR3 reads TGTGCCAGCAGCTCGGGACAGGACCCTAGCACAGATACGCAGTATTTT. It translates to CASSSGQDPSTDTQYF. V and J are TRBV5-4 and TRBJ2-3; TRBD1 agrees at 8 bases. From germline, CDR1 is SGHNT and CDR2 YYREEE (reference sequence). V lost 3 bases and J lost 0; bases outside the gene matches: 6. The CDR3 covers 16 residues.

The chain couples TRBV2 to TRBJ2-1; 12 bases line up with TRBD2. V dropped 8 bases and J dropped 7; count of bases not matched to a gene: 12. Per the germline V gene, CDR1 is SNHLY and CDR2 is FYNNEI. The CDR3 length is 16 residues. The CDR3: CASGRTSGTTWNEQFF. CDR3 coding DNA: TGTGCCAGCGGTAGGACTAGCGGGACGACTTGGAATGAGCAGTTCTTC.

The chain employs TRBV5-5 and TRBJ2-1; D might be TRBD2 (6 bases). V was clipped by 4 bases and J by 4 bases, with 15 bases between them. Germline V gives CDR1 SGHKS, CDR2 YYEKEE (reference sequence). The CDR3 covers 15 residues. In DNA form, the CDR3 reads TGTGCCAGCAGCCAAGGGCGGACTACTTACAATGAGCAGTTCTTC. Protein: CASSQGRTTYNEQFF.

CDR3 loop: CASSNPGLNTGELFF. The CDR3 coding sequence is TGTGCCAGTAGCAACCCGGGACTGAACACCGGGGAGCTGTTTTTT. V gene TRBV19 combines with J gene TRBJ2-2; the D gene is possibly TRBD2 (6 bases). V was cut by 6 bases and J by 1 base, with 12 bases left in between. This CDR3 contains 15 residues. In germline, CDR1 is LNHDA, CDR2 SQIVND (reference sequence).

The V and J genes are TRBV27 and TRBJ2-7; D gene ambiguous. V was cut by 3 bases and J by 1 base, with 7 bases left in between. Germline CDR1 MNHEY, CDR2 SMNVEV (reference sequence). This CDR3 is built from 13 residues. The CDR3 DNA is TGTGCCAGCAGTTTTACAGATTCCTACGAGCAGTACTTC. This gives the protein CASSFTDSYEQYF.